This T cell receptor beta chain was captured in a study of T cell repertoires in cytomegalovirus infection. Overall study context: Recently identified HLA-C-restricted and well-studied HLA-B-restricted CMV epitopes were used.

Study results and limitations: In two of eight donors, the top clonotype was HLA-C-restricted CMV-specific.

TCRdb re-analysed the reads in MiXCR, keeping a single row per CDR3 protein. The sample contains 75,000 to 100,000 distinct CDR3 sequences, over 25% of which appear only once. A note on this clonotype: Antigen: not known.

Germline values: CDR1 MNHEY, CDR2 SVGAGI. Losses at the gene ends were 4 bases for V and 2 bases for J; bases not matched to a gene: 3. The length of the CDR3 is 14 residues. The sample consisted of CD8+ T cells from cultured PBMCs, taken from culture after CMV antigen stimulation. The chain is built from TRBV6-5 and TRBJ2-7, with 9 bases lining up with TRBD1. The source is a human donor in good health (CMV status not recorded). Some clones in this sample may be carry-over from other donors' samples. The DNA for the CDR3 is TGTGCCAGCAGTTGGGGACAGGGTGCCTACGAGCAGTACTTC. Its protein is CASSWGQGAYEQYF.